The entry below gives a single T cell receptor (beta chain) sequence along with its context. Its antigen is undetermined. CDR1 is LGHDT, CDR2 YNNKEL, per germline (reference sequence). The CDR3 totals 15 residues. The V end lost 0 bases, the J end lost 4 bases, and 12 bases lay between the germline ends. The data belong to a study of T cell responses to AZD1222 COVID-19 vaccine. Points from the study as a whole: Repertoire samples came only from after the peak T cell response. The number of AZD1222 recipients seropositive at baseline was only 6 or 7. Distributed over spike, vaccine-associated CD4 TCRs predominated at 160-218 and 743-854.

Clones were read by immunoSEQ multiplex PCR, and TCRdb kept only the in-frame ones, dropping some. The data show tens of thousands of clones, roughly 82% seen once. The chain uses TRBV3-1 (or the pseudogene TRBV3-2) and TRBJ1-2; perhaps TRBD1 as D (6 bases). This receptor was identified in an adult in good health. This sample comprised peripheral blood, obtained on day 0 of AZD1222 vaccination. The CDR3 region has the DNA TGTGCCAGCAGCCAAGATCTAGGGGGGATCTATGGCTACACCTTC. It yields the protein CASSQDLGGIYGYTF.